The present T cell receptor beta chain was sequenced within a study of T cell responses to AZD1222 COVID-19 vaccine. Study observations and caveats: Sampling that yielded the repertoires occurred only after the peak T cell response.

Profiling relied on immunoSEQ multiplex PCR, and the TCRdb table lists in-frame clones only, not all of them. The top ten hold approximately 4.2% of the sample, which has roughly 80,000 clones, 90% seen once. The CDR3 is 16 residues long. Germline CDR1 MGHRA, CDR2 YSYEKL. V lost 0 bases to trimming and J lost 0 bases, with 9 bases between them. Worth noting for this clone: Its antigen is undetermined.

The sequence was obtained from an adult in good health. The sample was peripheral blood, taken on day 0 of AZD1222 vaccination. The V gene is TRBV4-1, the J gene TRBJ2-1; D gene uncertain. Here the CDR3 reads CASSQEHVSSYNEQFF. The CDR3 nucleotides read TGCGCCAGCAGCCAAGAACACGTATCCTCCTACAATGAGCAGTTCTTC.